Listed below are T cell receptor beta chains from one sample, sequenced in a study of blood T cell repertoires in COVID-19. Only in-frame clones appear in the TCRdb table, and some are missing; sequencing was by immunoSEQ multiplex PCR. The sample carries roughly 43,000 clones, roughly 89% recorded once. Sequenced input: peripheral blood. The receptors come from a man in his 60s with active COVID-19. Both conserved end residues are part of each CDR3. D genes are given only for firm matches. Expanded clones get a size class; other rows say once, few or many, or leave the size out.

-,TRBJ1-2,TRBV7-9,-,TGTGCCAGCGGACATTCTGACTATGGCTACACCTTC,CASGHSDYGYTF
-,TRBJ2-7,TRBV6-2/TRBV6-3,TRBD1,TGTGCCAGCAGTAGACAGGGGGGGTCCTACGAGCAGTACTTC,CASSRQGGSYEQYF
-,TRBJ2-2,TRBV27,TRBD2,TGTGCCAGCAGTTCAAGCGGGACCCTCCCTTCCGAGCTGTTTTTT,CASSSSGTLPSELFF
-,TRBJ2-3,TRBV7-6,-,TGTGCCAGCAGCTTAGAAGGACAGATCACAGATACGCAGTATTTT,CASSLEGQITDTQYF
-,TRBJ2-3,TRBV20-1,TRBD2,TGCAGTGCTAGTAAAGCGGGAGGCGGCACAGATACGCAGTATTTT,CSASKAGGGTDTQYF
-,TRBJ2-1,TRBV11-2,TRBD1,TGTGCCAGCAGCTTAGGGGGGACAGGGGTTATGAATGAGCAGTTCTTC,CASSLGGTGVMNEQFF
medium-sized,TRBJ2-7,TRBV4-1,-,TGCGCCAGCAGCCAAGATTATCGGGAGCGTAGCGAGCAGTACTTC,CASSQDYRERSEQYF
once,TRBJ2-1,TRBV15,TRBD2,TGTGCCACCAGCAGGGAGGGACTAGCGGGGAATGAGCAGTTCTTC,CATSREGLAGNEQFF
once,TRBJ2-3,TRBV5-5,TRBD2,TGTGCCAGCAGCTCGGGACTAGCGGGGCCCACAGATACGCAGTATTTT,CASSSGLAGPTDTQYF
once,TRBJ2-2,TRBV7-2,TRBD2,TGTGCCAGCAGCTCCCGGGGGGGGCTTTTGAGCACCGGGGAGCTGTTTTTT,CASSSRGGLLSTGELFF
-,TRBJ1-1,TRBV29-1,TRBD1,TGCAGCGCCCGGACAGGGAGCACTGAAGCTTTCTTT,CSARTGSTEAFF
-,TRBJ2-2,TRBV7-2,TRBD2,TGTGCCAGCAGCGTTCTAGCGGGAGTCGTGGGCGGGAAGCTGTTTTTT,CASSVLAGVVGGKLFF
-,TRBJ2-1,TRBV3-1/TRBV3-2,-,TGTGCCAGCAGCCAACGGACCGCGGGTGAGCAGTTCTTC,CASSQRTAGEQFF
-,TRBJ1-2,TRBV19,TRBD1,TGTGCCAGTAGGGGGGACAGGGCCTATGGCTACACCTTC,CASRGDRAYGYTF
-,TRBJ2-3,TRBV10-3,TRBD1,TGTGCCATAGGACAGGGTCCCACAGATACGCAGTATTTT,CAIGQGPTDTQYF
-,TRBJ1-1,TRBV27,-,TGTGCCAGCAGTTTAGGGGCGGGGGAAGCTTTCTTT,CASSLGAGEAFF
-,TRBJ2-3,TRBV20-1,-,TGCAGTGCACAGCCCACAGATACGCAGTATTTT,CSAQPTDTQYF
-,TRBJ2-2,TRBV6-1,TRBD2,TGTGCCAGCAGTGCCCTAGGACTAGCTGTAAACACCGGGGAGCTGTTTTTT,CASSALGLAVNTGELFF
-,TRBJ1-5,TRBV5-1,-,TGCGCCAGCAGCCCCCTAGGCAATCAGCCCCAGCATTTT,CASSPLGNQPQHF
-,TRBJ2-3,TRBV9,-,TGTGCCAGCAGCGACAGGGCAGTTCCAGATACGCAGTATTTT,CASSDRAVPDTQYF
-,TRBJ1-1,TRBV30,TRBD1,TGTGCCTGGAGTGTTCCCCGGACAGGCTTCAACACTGAAGCTTTCTTT,CAWSVPRTGFNTEAFF
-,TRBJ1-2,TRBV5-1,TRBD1,TGCGCCAGCAGCCCCGGTGGGACAGGGAACTATGGCTACACCTTC,CASSPGGTGNYGYTF
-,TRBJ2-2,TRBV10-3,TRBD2,TGTGCCATCAGCGGACTAGCGGGAGGCGCCGGGGAGCTGTTTTTT,CAISGLAGGAGELFF
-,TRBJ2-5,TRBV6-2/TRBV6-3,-,TGTGCCAGCAGTTACAGCTTCGACAGGGGAGGGGAGACCCAGTACTTC,CASSYSFDRGGETQYF
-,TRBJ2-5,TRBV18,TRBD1,TGTGCCAGCTCACCGACGGGACAGTCCCAAGAGACCCAGTACTTC,CASSPTGQSQETQYF
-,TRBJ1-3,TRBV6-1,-,TGTGCCAGCAGTGAAGTTTACAGGTCTGGAAACACCATATATTTT,CASSEVYRSGNTIYF
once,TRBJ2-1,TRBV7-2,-,TGTGCCAGCAGCTCGTTAGTAGGGGTGAGTTACAATGAGCAGTTCTTC,CASSSLVGVSYNEQFF
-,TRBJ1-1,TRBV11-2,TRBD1,TGTGCCAGCAACAGGGACAGGGGTGGTGAAGCTTTCTTT,CASNRDRGGEAFF
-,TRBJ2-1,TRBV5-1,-,TGCGCCAGCAGCGCTGTTACAGGGATCTCCTACAATGAGCAGTTCTTC,CASSAVTGISYNEQFF
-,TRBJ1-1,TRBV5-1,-,TGCGCCAGCAGGTATCCGGAGGGCCTTGAAGCTTTCTTT,CASRYPEGLEAFF
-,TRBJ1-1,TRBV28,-,TGTGCCAGCAGGGAACAGGGTACCACTGAAGCTTTCTTT,CASREQGTTEAFF
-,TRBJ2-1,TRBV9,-,TGTGCCAGCAGCGTAGGGGCTCCCATTGAGCAGTTCTTC,CASSVGAPIEQFF
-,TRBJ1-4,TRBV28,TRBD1,TGTGCCAGCAGTTTAGGGACAGGGATCGGCGAAAAACTGTTTTTT,CASSLGTGIGEKLFF
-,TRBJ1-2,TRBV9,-,TGTGCCAGCAGCCCAGAGGCGCTAGCTAACTATGGCTACACCTTC,CASSPEALANYGYTF
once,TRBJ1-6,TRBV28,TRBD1,TGTGCCAGCAGTTTCAATAGGGGGCCCGGGGATTCACCCCTCCACTTT,CASSFNRGPGDSPLHF
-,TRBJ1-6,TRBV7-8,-,TGTGCCAGCAGCTTAGTACGGGAGCGTACCTATAATTCACCCCTCCACTTT,CASSLVRERTYNSPLHF
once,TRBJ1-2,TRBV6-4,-,TGTGCCAGCAGTGACTCAACTCAACCCCACTATGGCTACACCTTC,CASSDSTQPHYGYTF
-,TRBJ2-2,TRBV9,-,TGTGCCAGCAGCACCACTCCACTGACGAACACCGGGGAGCTGTTTTTT,CASSTTPLTNTGELFF
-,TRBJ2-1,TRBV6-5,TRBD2,TGTGCCAGCATTGCCGGGACTAGCGGGTACAATGAGCAGTTCTTC,CASIAGTSGYNEQFF
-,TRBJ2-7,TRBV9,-,TGTGCCAGCAGCGTAGGGAGCACCTACGAGCAGTACTTC,CASSVGSTYEQYF
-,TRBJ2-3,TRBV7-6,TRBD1,TGTGCCAGCAGCCCGACAGGGGGCTTCGATACGCAGTATTTT,CASSPTGGFDTQYF
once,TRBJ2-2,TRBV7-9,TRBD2,TGTGCCAGCAGCTTACTCGCGGGAGCCCACACCGGGGAGCTGTTTTTT,CASSLLAGAHTGELFF
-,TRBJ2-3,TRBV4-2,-,TGTGCCAGCAGCCAAGATTACGGGAGCGCAGATACGCAGTATTTT,CASSQDYGSADTQYF
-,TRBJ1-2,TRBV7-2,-,TGTGCCAGCAGCTTATCGGTACTGAGCGGCGATGGCTACACCTTC,CASSLSVLSGDGYTF
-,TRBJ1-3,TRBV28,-,TGTGCCAGCACCTTAGACAGCAGCTCTGGAAACACCATATATTTT,CASTLDSSSGNTIYF